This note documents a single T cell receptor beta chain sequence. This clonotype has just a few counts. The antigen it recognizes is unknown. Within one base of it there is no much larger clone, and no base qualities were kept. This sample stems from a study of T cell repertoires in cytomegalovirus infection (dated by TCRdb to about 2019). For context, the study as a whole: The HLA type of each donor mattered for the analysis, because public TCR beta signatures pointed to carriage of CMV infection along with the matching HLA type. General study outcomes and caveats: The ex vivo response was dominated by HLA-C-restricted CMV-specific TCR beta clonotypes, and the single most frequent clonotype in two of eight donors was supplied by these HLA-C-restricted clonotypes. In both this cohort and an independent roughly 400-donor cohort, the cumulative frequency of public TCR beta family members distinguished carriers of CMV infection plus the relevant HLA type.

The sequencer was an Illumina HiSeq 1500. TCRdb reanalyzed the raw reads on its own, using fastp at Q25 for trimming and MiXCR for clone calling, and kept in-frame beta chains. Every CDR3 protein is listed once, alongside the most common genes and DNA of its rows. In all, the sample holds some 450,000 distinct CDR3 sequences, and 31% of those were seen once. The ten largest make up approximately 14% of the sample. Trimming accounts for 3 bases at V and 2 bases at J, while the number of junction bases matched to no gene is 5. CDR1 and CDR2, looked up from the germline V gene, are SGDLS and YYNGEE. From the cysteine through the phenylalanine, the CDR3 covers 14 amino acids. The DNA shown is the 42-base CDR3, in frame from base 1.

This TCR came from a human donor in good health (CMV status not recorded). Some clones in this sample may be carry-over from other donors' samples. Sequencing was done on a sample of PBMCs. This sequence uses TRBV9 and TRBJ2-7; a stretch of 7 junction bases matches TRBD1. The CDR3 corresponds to CASSAPDRAYEQYF. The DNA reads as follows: TGTGCCAGCAGCGCCCCCGACAGGGCCTACGAGCAGTACTTC.